This T cell receptor (beta chain) originates from a study of CD8+ T cells in alopecia areata. Study overall: Patients received oral tofacitinib, 5 to 10 mg twice daily, for moderate-to-severe alopecia areata.

The sample holds a few counts of this clone. The treatment is: oral pan-JAK inhibitor, 5-10 mg twice daily. Germline CDR1 and CDR2: SQVTM and ANQGSEA. V was trimmed by 3 bases and J by 5 bases, leaving 11 bases between them. The CDR3 totals 13 residues. Sequencing templates came from extracted RNA that was reverse transcribed into cDNA. Generated by immunoSEQ multiplex PCR, the TCRdb table keeps only in-frame clones and is missing some. Among nearly 200,000 clones listed, 58% were seen once. This chain uses TRBV29-1 with TRBJ2-4; D unresolved. The sequence was collected from a human donor with alopecia areata. Sample: CD4+ T cells sorted from blood, taken at week 24, from a patient treated with tofacitinib. CDR3: CSVEVQAENIQYF. DNA of the CDR3: TGCAGCGTTGAGGTTCAGGCGGAAAACATTCAGTACTTC.